This paragraph reports one T cell receptor beta chain. Per germline, CDR1 MDHEN and CDR2 SYDVKM. V lost 2 bases to trimming and J lost 3 bases, with 11 bases between them. The length of the CDR3 is 14 residues. TCRdb's table, derived via immunoSEQ multiplex PCR, lists solely in-frame clones and lacks some. The table records around 150,000 clones, over 90% of them present only once. The source of the sample is a study of T cell responses to AZD1222 COVID-19 vaccine. This specimen was peripheral blood, taken on day 0 of AZD1222 vaccination. The clonotype was recovered from an adult in good health. The rearrangement uses TRBV28 and TRBJ2-7; D gene ambiguous. CDR3 coding DNA: TGTGCCAGCAGTTTAGCCCGCAGCCGCTACGAGCAGTACTTC. Its translation: CASSLARSRYEQYF.